The entry below describes one TCR beta chain. The antigen remains unidentified. This sample is drawn from a study of cytomegalovirus exposure and HLA in healthy donors. Study-level background: In a later analysis, it was reported that the 110 or so validation repertoires had been produced on the same platform as the 550 to 700 repertoires belonging to the first cohort. Findings of the study overall: Confirmation in vitro established that a few CMV-associated chains were specific for CMV antigens.

Only in-frame clones appear in the TCRdb table, and some are missing; sequencing was by immunoSEQ multiplex PCR. The data hold about 110,000 clones, with approximately 85% observed a single time. Germline V gene lookup returns CDR1 LNHNV and CDR2 YYDKDF (reference sequence). This CDR3 contains 14 residues. Germline trimming cut 6 bases from V and 2 bases from J; bases unmatched to any gene: 6. This receptor was taken from a woman aged 18-29 years in good health and CMV-seronegative. The sequencing sample was made of PBMCs. The chain combines TRBV15 with TRBJ1-2, with 7 bases identical to TRBD1. The CDR3 coding sequence is TGTGCCACCAGAGAGCCAGGGGGGAACTATGGCTACACCTTC. As protein: CATREPGGNYGYTF.